The rows below give T cell receptor beta chains drawn from one sample of a study of blood T cell repertoires in COVID-19. Using immunoSEQ multiplex PCR, the repertoire was profiled, and TCRdb retains in-frame clones only, with some absent. The sample holds 200,000 to 250,000 clones, approximately 86% seen once. Sample: PBMCs or T cells enriched from blood (not recorded which). All receptors derive from a woman aged 45-60 years with acute COVID-19. Both conserved end residues are part of each CDR3. The D gene is left open where the match is weak. Clone sizes are given selectively: once, few, many, or a class where the clone is expanded.

>TRBJ2-2|TRBD1|TRBV5-1|few
TGCGCCAGCAGCTTAGGACAGGCCCCGAGTCGGGCCGGGGAGCTGTTTTTT
CASSLGQAPSRAGELFF
>TRBJ2-4|-|TRBV11-3|-
TGTGCCAGCAGCCCGAGTACAGGGGCCAAAAACATTCAGTACTTC
CASSPSTGAKNIQYF
>TRBJ2-1|TRBD2|TRBV30|-
TGTGCCTGTATGCGGGAGTTCACTTTTGCCAGCTACAATGAGCAGTTCTTC
CACMREFTFASYNEQFF
>TRBJ2-2|-|TRBV30|-
TGTGCCTGGAGTGTACACGCAGGGCCCGGGGAGCTGTTTTTT
CAWSVHAGPGELFF
>TRBJ1-6|-|TRBV27|-
TGTGCCAGCAGTTTAAAGGAGAAGGTGAATTCACCCCTCCACTTT
CASSLKEKVNSPLHF
>TRBJ1-2|TRBD1|TRBV2|-
TGTGCCAGCAGTGGACAGGGAGAAACGTATGGCTACACCTTC
CASSGQGETYGYTF
>TRBJ1-1|-|TRBV3-1/TRBV3-2|-
TGTGCCAGCAGCCAAGAGGTGGGGACAACGTGGTTGAACACTGAAGCTTTCTTT
CASSQEVGTTWLNTEAFF
>TRBJ1-3|-|TRBV12-3/TRBV12-4|-
TGTGCCAGCAGGGCAGGGCACATTGCCACCATATATTTT
CASRAGHIATIYF
>TRBJ2-3|TRBD1|TRBV11-2|-
TGTGCCAGCAGCTTAAGGGGGCTCTCTAGCACAGATACGCAGTATTTT
CASSLRGLSSTDTQYF
>TRBJ1-2|TRBD1|TRBV28|-
TGTGCCAGCAGCCTCAGGGGGGCGGCGTATGGCTACACCTTC
CASSLRGAAYGYTF
>TRBJ2-7|TRBD1|TRBV5-1|-
TGCGCCAGCAGTTGGGGACAGGGATTTTACGAGCAGTACTTC
CASSWGQGFYEQYF
>TRBJ1-6|TRBD1|TRBV5-1|-
TGCGCCAGCACCGACCGGGACAGATATAATTCACCCCTCCACTTT
CASTDRDRYNSPLHF
>TRBJ2-2|-|TRBV4-2|-
TGTGCCAGCAGCCAATCAGACTACGCGAACACCGGGGAGCTGTTTTTT
CASSQSDYANTGELFF
>TRBJ1-3|-|TRBV18|-
TGTGCCAGCCTGCCGGGGGGCGCTGGAAACACCATATATTTT
CASLPGGAGNTIYF
>TRBJ1-2|-|TRBV7-2|-
TGTGCCAGCAGCTTGCAGTTTAACTATGGCTACACCTTC
CASSLQFNYGYTF
>TRBJ2-1|TRBD2|TRBV7-9|-
TGTGCCAGCAGCGCCGGACTAGCGGGGACCAATGAGCAGTTCTTC
CASSAGLAGTNEQFF
>TRBJ2-7|-|TRBV7-3|-
TGTGCCAGCAGCTTAGGAAGCGCGCGGTTTTACGAGCAGTACTTC
CASSLGSARFYEQYF
>TRBJ2-1|-|TRBV5-1|-
TGCGCCAGCAGCTCAATCCCGGGGTCCGATGAGCAGTTCTTC
CASSSIPGSDEQFF
>TRBJ2-7|-|TRBV27|few
TGTGCCAGCAGTTCCCGGGCCAGAGGGCCCTACGAGCAGTACTTC
CASSSRARGPYEQYF
>TRBJ2-4|-|TRBV15|-
TGTGCCACCAGCACCACAACAGCAGCCAAAAACATTCAGTACTTC
CATSTTTAAKNIQYF
>TRBJ2-7|TRBD2|TRBV13|once
TGTGCCAGCAGCAACGGGAGGAGCTCCTACGAGCAGTACTTC
CASSNGRSSYEQYF
>TRBJ1-2|-|TRBV7-2|-
TGTGCCAGCAGCCCCTCTAACTATGGCTACACCTTC
CASSPSNYGYTF
>TRBJ2-3|TRBD2|TRBV11-2|-
TGTGCCAGCAGCCCGACTAGCGGGATTAAAGATACGCAGTATTTT
CASSPTSGIKDTQYF
>TRBJ1-2|-|TRBV5-6|-
TGTGCCAGCCGGCCGCGCGGGAAAGCTAACTATGGCTACACCTTC
CASRPRGKANYGYTF
>TRBJ1-2|-|TRBV19|-
TGTGCCAGTAAATACAGCAACTATGGCTACACCTTC
CASKYSNYGYTF
>TRBJ2-2|-|TRBV5-6|once
TGTGCCAGCAGCGGAGATCCCGGGGAGCTGTTTTTT
CASSGDPGELFF
>TRBJ1-1|TRBD1|TRBV4-1|-
TGCGCCAGCAGCCAAGTCCAAGGGGCACCCTCCAGGGGGACTGAAGCTTTCTTT
CASSQVQGAPSRGTEAFF
>TRBJ2-7|TRBD2|TRBV19|-
TGTGCCAGTAGTACTAGCGGGAGGGGCGAGCAGTACTTC
CASSTSGRGEQYF
>TRBJ2-1|-|TRBV19|once
TGTGCCAGTAGTTCCCCCGGTCCAAATGAGCAGTTCTTC
CASSSPGPNEQFF
>TRBJ2-1|TRBD1|TRBV11-1|-
TGTGCCAGCAGCCTCCGGGACAGACACAATGAGCAGTTCTTC
CASSLRDRHNEQFF
>TRBJ2-2|-|TRBV6-4|-
TGTGCCAGCAGTGAGAAACAGAATCCGAACACCGGGGAGCTGTTTTTT
CASSEKQNPNTGELFF
>TRBJ1-1|-|TRBV28|many
TGTGCCAGCACTTTACAGGGAAAAGCTTTCTTT
CASTLQGKAFF
>TRBJ2-2|-|TRBV5-4|-
TGTGCCAGCAGCTTGGACTTAATTAACACCGGGGAGCTGTTTTTT
CASSLDLINTGELFF
>TRBJ1-6|-|TRBV7-2|-
TGTGCCAGCAGCTTAGTTGACAGGCGATCACCCCTCCACTTT
CASSLVDRRSPLHF
>TRBJ2-2|-|TRBV28|-
TGTGCCAGCAGAGACTCCACCGGGGAGCTGTTTTTT
CASRDSTGELFF
>TRBJ1-3|-|TRBV4-1|-
TGCGCCAGCAGCCCTCCTGGGAGGGTCGCTGGAAACACCATATATTTT
CASSPPGRVAGNTIYF
>TRBJ1-2|-|TRBV28|-
TGTGCCAGCAGCCGCCCGCAGGGTCCCTCTTATGGCTACACCTTC
CASSRPQGPSYGYTF
>TRBJ1-2|-|TRBV3-1/TRBV3-2|-
TGTGCCAGCAGCCAAGTTCACGGGGGGAACTATGGCTACACCTTC
CASSQVHGGNYGYTF
>TRBJ2-1|-|TRBV18|-
TGTGCCAGCTCACGTCAAGGAAGGGAGGAGCAGTTCTTC
CASSRQGREEQFF
>TRBJ1-2|-|TRBV6-5|-
TGTGCCAGCAGTCCGACAGGCTCTAACTATGGCTACACCTTC
CASSPTGSNYGYTF
>TRBJ1-2|-|TRBV5-6|-
TGTGCCAGCAGCAGCGGTGTGGGGTATGGCTACACCTTC
CASSSGVGYGYTF
>TRBJ2-5|-|TRBV11-1|-
TGTGCCAGCAGCTTGGAAACAGGGAGACAAGAGACCCAGTACTTC
CASSLETGRQETQYF
>TRBJ1-6|TRBD1|TRBV27|-
TGTGCCAGCACGCTCACAGGGGGGAATTCACCCCTCCACTTT
CASTLTGGNSPLHF
>TRBJ1-4|-|TRBV7-2|-
TGTGCCAGCAGCTTACGGGGTCGCACTAATGAAAAACTGTTTTTT
CASSLRGRTNEKLFF
>TRBJ1-5|-|TRBV5-8|-
TGTGCCAGCAGCTTGGTGGTCAAAGGGAGGGAGCCCCAGCATTTT
CASSLVVKGREPQHF
>TRBJ1-6|TRBD1|TRBV27|once
TGTGCCAGGCCGGGACAGGGGCGGTATAATTCACCCCTCCACTTT
CARPGQGRYNSPLHF
>TRBJ1-5|-|TRBV19|few
TGTGCCAGTAGTATAAGGGGCTGGAATAGCAATCAGCCCCAGCATTTT
CASSIRGWNSNQPQHF
>TRBJ2-3|TRBD2|TRBV28|-
TGTGCCAGCAGTTCCCCCCCCGGGGCTAGCGGAACTAGCACAGATACGCAGTATTTT
CASSSPPGASGTSTDTQYF
>TRBJ1-4|TRBD1|TRBV7-2|-
TGTGCCAGCAGCTTAGAGTTAGGGGGCTTTGAAAAACTGTTTTTT
CASSLELGGFEKLFF
>TRBJ1-1|TRBD1|TRBV7-2|once
TGTGCCAGCAGCTTTAGACAGGGTGATGGAGCTTTCTTT
CASSFRQGDGAFF
>TRBJ2-5|TRBD1|TRBV3-1/TRBV3-2|-
TGTGCCAGCAGCCAAGATGGCAGGGGGGAGACCCAGTACTTC
CASSQDGRGETQYF
>TRBJ2-1|TRBD1|TRBV28|once
TGTGCCAGCAGTCCCTTCGGACAGGGATCCTACAATGAGCAGTTCTTC
CASSPFGQGSYNEQFF
>TRBJ2-1|TRBD1|TRBV3-1/TRBV3-2|-
TGTGCCAGCAGCCAGGGCCCGGGACAGATATACAATGAGCAGTTCTTC
CASSQGPGQIYNEQFF
>TRBJ1-4|TRBD1|TRBV5-1|-
TGCGCCAGCAGCTGGGGACAGGGATACGAAAAACTGTTTTTT
CASSWGQGYEKLFF